These T cell receptor beta chains were read from a single sample in a study of cytomegalovirus exposure and HLA in healthy donors. The data were produced by immunoSEQ multiplex PCR, yet TCRdb's version contains in-frame clones alone and is incomplete. The table records about 160,000 clones, approximately 79% of them present only once. The source material was PBMCs. These receptors all come from a middle-aged man in good health and CMV-seronegative. CDR3s include the opening cysteine and the closing phenylalanine or tryptophan. D genes are given only for firm matches. Only some rows state a clone size, as once, few, many or a class for expanded clones.

NA	NA	TRBV5-1	TRBJ2-2	13	TGCGCCAGCAGACTTAGCGGAATCGGGGAGCTGTTTTTT	CASRLSGIGELFF
NA	NA	TRBV7-2	TRBJ1-1	14	TGTGCCAGCAGCTTAGGGACGGGGTATGGTGAAGCTTTCTTT	CASSLGTGYGEAFF
NA	TRBD1	TRBV5-4	TRBJ1-4	14	TGTGCCAGCAGCTCGACAGGGGTGGCGGAAAAACTGTTTTTT	CASSSTGVAEKLFF
NA	NA	TRBV7-9	TRBJ1-1	13	TGTGCCAGCAGCTTATCAGAGAACACTGAAGCTTTCTTT	CASSLSENTEAFF
NA	NA	TRBV9	TRBJ2-7	15	TGTGCCAGCAGCGTAGAGGCAGGCCACTCCTACGAGCAGTACTTC	CASSVEAGHSYEQYF
NA	NA	TRBV7-9	TRBJ1-2	12	TGTGCCAGCAGCCTAGGAGGGGGTTCCCGCACCTTC	CASSLGGGSRTF
once	NA	TRBV5-1	TRBJ1-1	16	TGCGCCAGCACCTTGGGTACGGGTTGGGGAGGCACTGAAGCTTTCTTT	CASTLGTGWGGTEAFF
NA	NA	TRBV4-2	TRBJ2-2	16	TGTGCCAGCAGCCAAGATAGGGGGACGAACACCGGGGAGCTGTTTTTT	CASSQDRGTNTGELFF
NA	TRBD1	TRBV7-2	TRBJ2-7	15	TGTGCCAGCAGCTTGGGGGGACAGGGGGCCTACGAGCAGTACTTC	CASSLGGQGAYEQYF
NA	NA	TRBV7-9	TRBJ2-3	17	TGTGCCAGCACCCCCTCTGACGGGACACTTTCCACAGATACGCAGTATTTT	CASTPSDGTLSTDTQYF
NA	NA	TRBV11-2	TRBJ1-2	13	TGTGCCAGCAGCCCTAGGATGAATTATGGCTACACCTTC	CASSPRMNYGYTF
NA	TRBD1	TRBV11-2	TRBJ2-7	15	TGTGCCAGCAGCCGGCAGGGACAGGGGGCCTACGAGCAGTACTTC	CASSRQGQGAYEQYF
NA	NA	TRBV19	TRBJ1-1	15	TGTGCCAGTAGTGGGGTGACAGTAGCCAACACTGAAGCTTTCTTT	CASSGVTVANTEAFF
few	NA	TRBV4-1	TRBJ1-1	15	TGCGCCAGCAGCCAAGCGGGAGTAAGGGCGGTTGAAGCTTTCTTT	CASSQAGVRAVEAFF
NA	TRBD1	TRBV5-1	TRBJ1-2	13	TGCGCCAGCAGCATGGGACAGGGCCCTGGCTACACCTTC	CASSMGQGPGYTF
NA	NA	TRBV7-9	TRBJ1-1	13	TGTGCCAGCACCCGACAGCTGAACACTGAAGCTTTCTTT	CASTRQLNTEAFF
NA	TRBD1	TRBV7-6	TRBJ2-5	13	TGTGCCAGCAGCCCCGACAGGGGGGAGACCCAGTACTTC	CASSPDRGETQYF
once	TRBD1	TRBV19	TRBJ2-7	13	TGTGCCAGTAGGGACAGGACGAGATGGGAGCAGTACTTC	CASRDRTRWEQYF
NA	TRBD2	TRBV2	TRBJ2-3	15	TGTGCCAGCAGTCCTAGCGGGAGTAGCACAGATACGCAGTATTTT	CASSPSGSSTDTQYF
NA	TRBD1	TRBV28	TRBJ1-6	15	TGTGCCAGCAGTTGGGGTCGGACAGGGGGCTCACCCCTCCACTTT	CASSWGRTGGSPLHF
NA	NA	TRBV6-5	TRBJ1-1	12	TGTGCCAGCAGCCCCTGGGAGGGTGAAGCTTTCTTT	CASSPWEGEAFF
NA	NA	TRBV5-6	TRBJ2-7	13	TGTGCCAGCAGCTTGGATCAGTCCTACGAGCAGTACTTC	CASSLDQSYEQYF
NA	TRBD2	TRBV5-1	TRBJ2-1	15	TGCGCCAGCAGCTTGGAAAGCGGGGGGGCCAATGAGCAGTTCTTC	CASSLESGGANEQFF
NA	TRBD1	TRBV6-1	TRBJ2-7	15	TGTGCCAGCAACCCGGACAGGGCATTCTCCTACGAGCAGTACTTC	CASNPDRAFSYEQYF
NA	NA	TRBV7-9	TRBJ2-3	14	TGTGCCAGCACTAATCGGGGGGCCCCAGATACGCAGTATTTT	CASTNRGAPDTQYF
NA	NA	TRBV6-6	TRBJ2-1	12	TGTGCCACCAGACGGTTGGACAATGAGCAGTTCTTC	CATRRLDNEQFF
NA	NA	TRBV7-8	TRBJ1-2	12	TGTGCCAGCAGCTTATCGACAGGTGGCTACACCTTC	CASSLSTGGYTF
once	NA	TRBV29-1	TRBJ2-5	15	TGCAGCGTGGAACCGTATTTGACTAGGGAAGAGACCCAGTACTTC	CSVEPYLTREETQYF
NA	TRBD1	TRBV5-6	TRBJ2-2	15	TGTGCCAGCAGCTTTATGGACAGGGTAATCGGGGAGCTGTTTTTT	CASSFMDRVIGELFF
NA	NA	TRBV30	TRBJ1-5	13	TGTGCCTGGAGAACAGAAAGTGATCAGCCCCAGCATTTT	CAWRTESDQPQHF
NA	NA	TRBV28	TRBJ2-5	13	TGTGCCAGCAGGGTAGGGGCAGAAGAGACCCAGTACTTC	CASRVGAEETQYF
NA	NA	TRBV7-9	TRBJ2-2	18	TGTGCCAGCAGCTTTTATGTCGGGTTGGGTATAGACACCGGGGAGCTGTTTTTT	CASSFYVGLGIDTGELFF
NA	NA	TRBV5-4	TRBJ1-4	15	TGTGCCAGCAGCCCCTTAGGGGCCCAGAATGAAAAACTGTTTTTT	CASSPLGAQNEKLFF
NA	NA	TRBV19	TRBJ1-3	15	TGTGCCACCCGACTGGACAGAGCCTCTGGAAACACCATATATTTT	CATRLDRASGNTIYF
NA	NA	TRBV9	TRBJ1-5	15	TGTGCCAGCAGCCAGACACCCTATAGCAATCAGCCCCAGCATTTT	CASSQTPYSNQPQHF
few	TRBD2	TRBV5-6	TRBJ2-7	14	TGTGCCAGCAGCCCAGCGGGGGGGCAACGCGAGCAGTACTTC	CASSPAGGQREQYF
NA	NA	TRBV9	TRBJ1-1	16	TGTGCCAGCAGCCACTCAGGGGCAGGGTTAGGGACTGAAGCTTTCTTT	CASSHSGAGLGTEAFF
few	TRBD2	TRBV19	TRBJ2-5	15	TGTGCCAGCAAGGGACTAGCGGGGATCCAAGAGACCCAGTACTTC	CASKGLAGIQETQYF
few	TRBD1	TRBV5-6	TRBJ1-2	14	TGTGCCAGCAGCTCCGGACAGGCCTTTTATGGCTACACCTTC	CASSSGQAFYGYTF
NA	TRBD1	TRBV7-4	TRBJ2-3	15	TGTGCCAGCAGCGCGGAGGGACAGGGGGCAGATACGCAGTATTTT	CASSAEGQGADTQYF